The 23 T cell receptor beta chains below all came from one sample that was sequenced in a study of blood T cell repertoires in COVID-19 (dated by TCRdb to between 2020 and 2021). Library preparation was by the immunoSEQ multiplex PCR assay. The table was pulled from immuneACCESS by TCRdb, which kept in-frame rearrangements only. Such tables lose some clones; where checked, under half of the loss comes from unresolved V genes, and the rest has no known cause. The sample table contains over 200,000 clones; only one count was recorded for just under 90% of them. The biggest ten clones account for roughly 3% of the sample. Material for sequencing was peripheral blood. Receptors were obtained from a man aged 25 to 40 with COVID-19, enrolled during active disease.

This clone has just a few counts. The rearrangement uses TRBV10-3 and TRBJ2-1; no clear D gene. The CDR3 is 12 residues long. In germline, CDR1 is ENHRY, CDR2 SYGVKD. Trimming took off 3 bases at V and 7 bases at J, with 7 bases between the two ends. CDR3 region: CAISDTRNEQFF. The CDR3 DNA sequence: TGTGCCATCAGTGATACGAGGAATGAGCAGTTCTTC.

The chain combines TRBV5-1 with TRBJ2-7; maybe TRBD1 (6 bases). CDR3 length: 15 residues. Germline CDR1 SGHRS, CDR2 YFSETQ. V lost 0 bases to trimming and J lost 7 bases, with 17 bases between them. CDR3 sequence (DNA): TGCGCCAGCAGCTTGGGAGGACAGCAGGAGCGGGAGCAGTACTTC. It codes for CASSLGGQQEREQYF. The full variable domain, rest sourced from reference TRBV5-1 and TRBJ2-7, is KAGVTQTPRYLIKTRGQQVTLSCSPISGHRSVSWYQQTPGQGLQFLFEYFSETQRNKGNFPGRFSGRQFSNSRSEMNVSTLELGDSALYLCASSLGGQQEREQYFGPGTRLTVT.

The chain joins TRBV5-4 to TRBJ2-1; TRBD1 might be the D (6 bases). CDR3 length: 15 amino acids. Germline CDR1 is SGHNT and CDR2 is YYREEE (reference sequence). The germline V and J ends were trimmed by 2 bases and 3 bases, with 12 bases remaining between them. CDR3 nucleotide sequence: TGTGCCAGCAGCTTAGTAGGGGGTAGCTACAATGAGCAGTTCTTC. Translation gives CASSLVGGSYNEQFF.

The gene calls are TRBV11-2 and TRBJ1-6, with D possibly TRBD1 on 5 matching bases. Between the trimmed V and J ends, which lost 5 bases and 4 bases, there was a span of 12 bases. Germline V CDR1 and CDR2: SGHAT, FQNNGV. This CDR3 region has 15 residues. The CDR3 DNA sequence: TGTGCCAGCAGCCCCCAGGGACTTTATAATTCACCCCTCCACTTT. It codes for CASSPQGLYNSPLHF.

The chain combines TRBV2 with TRBJ1-1; D might be TRBD1 (5 bases). V lost 7 bases and J 0 bases, leaving 18 bases between the germline ends. Germline V CDR1 and CDR2: SNHLY, FYNNEI. The CDR3 has 16 residues. The CDR3 DNA sequence: TGTGCCAGCAATCTTGACAGAACAAAGATGAACACTGAAGCTTTCTTT. This translates into CASNLDRTKMNTEAFF.

The chain links TRBV2 to TRBJ1-1; D might be TRBD1 (5 bases). This CDR3 is 13 amino acids long. The germline gives CDR1 SNHLY, CDR2 FYNNEI. The V and J ends lost 7 bases and 1 base respectively, with 10 bases between them. DNA for the CDR3: TGTGCCAGCATTGGGGGAGGGAACACTGAAGCTTTCTTT. Translation gives CASIGGGNTEAFF.

This clone was counted once. This chain links TRBV5-4 with TRBJ2-5, with 7 bases matching TRBD1. V was pared by 4 bases and J by 5 bases, with 11 bases of the junction left unmatched. This CDR3 has 15 amino acids. CDR1 and CDR2 (germline): SGHNT, YYREEE (reference sequence). For the CDR3, the DNA is TGTGCCAGCAGCCCCAGACAGGGTAACACGGAGACCCAGTACTTC. Amino acid sequence: CASSPRQGNTETQYF.

The chain recombines TRBV19 with TRBJ2-7; TRBD1 matches at 10 bases. The V gene end was trimmed by 5 bases and the J gene end by 3 bases; junction bases not matched to a gene: 13. This CDR3 region has 17 residues. Germline CDR1 reads LNHDA; CDR2 reads SQIVND (reference sequence). CDR3 amino acids: CASSDRSERTGGYEQYF. Written as DNA, the CDR3 is TGTGCCAGTAGTGACAGATCGGAAAGGACAGGGGGCTACGAGCAGTACTTC. Full variable domain (outside the CDR3, taken from reference TRBV19 and TRBJ2-7): DGGITQSPKYLFRKEGQNVTLSCEQNLNHDAMYWYRQDPGQGLRLIYYSQIVNDFQKGDIAEGYSVSREKKESFPLTVTSAQKNPTAFYLCASSDRSERTGGYEQYFGPGTRLTVT.

CDR3 coding DNA: TGTGCCAGCAGTTACTCCGTGGGGGGGCAAGCTTTCTTT. It specifies CASSYSVGGQAFF. The chain joins TRBV6-6 to TRBJ1-1, with TRBD1 as a possible D gene (6 bases). This CDR3 is 13 amino acids long. Between the trimmed V and J ends, which lost 0 bases and 9 bases, there was a span of 11 bases. Germline V gives CDR1 MNHNY, CDR2 SVGAGI (reference sequence).

The chain carries TRBV7-8 and TRBJ1-1; 9 bases match TRBD1. Germline CDR1 SGHVS, CDR2 FQNEAQ. The V gene end was trimmed by 5 bases and the J gene end by 0 bases; junction bases not matched to a gene: 4. The CDR3 is 15 residues long. CDR3 loop: CASSPGQGMNTEAFF. In DNA, the CDR3 is TGTGCCAGCAGCCCAGGACAGGGGATGAACACTGAAGCTTTCTTT.

This chain uses TRBV2 with TRBJ1-2; D gene unclear. V gave up 10 bases and J gave up 14 bases, with 14 bases separating them. The CDR3 is made up of 9 amino acids. Germline V gives CDR1 SNHLY, CDR2 FYNNEI. DNA for the CDR3: TGTGCCACCAGGCCCCGCGAGACCTTC. It yields the protein CATRPRETF.

The chain is built from TRBV29-1 and TRBJ2-1; 7 nucleotides align to TRBD1. After removal of 7 bases from V and 4 bases from J, the junction contained 7 bases not matched to a gene. Germline values: CDR1 SQVTM, CDR2 ANQGSEA. CDR3 size: 13 residues. This CDR3 reads CSAEGTAYNEQFF. The CDR3 DNA follows: TGCAGCGCCGAGGGGACAGCGTACAATGAGCAGTTCTTC.

This clone occurred once. The chain joins TRBV19 to TRBJ1-3; a possible D gene is TRBD1 (5 bases). CDR1 is LNHDA and CDR2 is SQIVND in the germline V gene (reference sequence). This CDR3 is 17 amino acids long. V was cut by 3 bases and J by 2 bases, with 17 bases left in between. CDR3 region: CASSILLGRAAGNTIYF. Here the CDR3 DNA reads TGTGCCAGTAGTATCCTTCTGGGCAGGGCGGCTGGAAACACCATATATTTT.

J is TRBJ2-7 and V is TRBV29-1; D call uncertain. This CDR3 contains 13 residues. Trimming pared 5 bases from V and 1 base from J, leaving 12 bases between. Germline loops: CDR1 SQVTM, CDR2 ANQGSEA. CDR3 coding DNA: TGCAGCGTTATGGGCAGGTTTTCCTACGAGCAGTACTTC. Translated, it gives CSVMGRFSYEQYF.

This chain's CDR3 is CASSETGKNQPQHF. In DNA form, the CDR3 reads TGTGCCAGCAGTGAGACAGGGAAAAATCAGCCCCAGCATTTT. This rearrangement joins TRBV2 to TRBJ1-5, with 7 bases that match TRBD1. The CDR3 contains 14 residues. J was trimmed by 4 bases and V by 3 bases; bases with no gene match: 3. The V gene's germline CDR1 is SNHLY and CDR2 FYNNEI.

This clone was seen only a few times. The V gene is TRBV25-1, the J gene TRBJ1-2; the match to TRBD1 covers 9 bases. Germline CDR1 is MGHDK and CDR2 is SYGVNS. V shed 6 bases and J 5 bases; nucleotides not matched to a gene: 7. CDR3 size: 14 residues. The CDR3 DNA reads as TGTGCCAGCAGAAGACAGGGGGACCTGTATGGCTACACCTTC. As protein: CASRRQGDLYGYTF.

The chain is built from TRBV4-3 and TRBJ2-1; D is perhaps TRBD2 (6 bases). There are 14 residues in the CDR3. Between the trimmed V and J ends, which lost 4 bases and 3 bases, there was a span of 10 bases. The germline V gene has CDR1 LGHNA and CDR2 YSLEER. This CDR3 is CASSRAGGYNEQFF. The CDR3 DNA reads as TGCGCCAGCAGCCGAGCGGGCGGCTACAATGAGCAGTTCTTC.

The chain joins TRBV5-4 to TRBJ2-3; 14 bases fit TRBD2. With 4 bases clipped from V and 2 bases from J, the junction kept 6 bases outside the gene matches. This CDR3 has 17 amino acids. The V gene's germline CDR1 is SGHNT and CDR2 YYREEE (reference sequence). CDR3 nucleotides: TGTGCCAGCAGCCCCCGACTAGCGGGAGGGACCACAGATACGCAGTATTTT. Translated: CASSPRLAGGTTDTQYF.

The chain employs TRBV15 and TRBJ2-5, with 8 nucleotides matching TRBD2. V lost 0 bases, J lost 4 bases, and 1 base stayed unmatched. Germline V gene lookup returns CDR1 LNHNV and CDR2 YYDKDF (reference sequence). The CDR3 spans 14 residues. The CDR3 spells CATSRDRGGETQYF. CDR3 DNA sequence: TGTGCCACCAGCAGAGATCGGGGGGGAGAGACCCAGTACTTC. Combining the CDR3 with reference TRBV15 and TRBJ2-5 gives the whole variable domain DAMVIQNPRYQVTQFGKPVTLSCSQTLNHNVMYWYQQKSSQAPKLLFHYYDKDFNNEADTPDNFQSRRPNTSFCFLDIRSPGLGDTAMYLCATSRDRGGETQYFGPGTRLLVL.

The genes are TRBV29-1 and TRBJ2-1, with D possibly being TRBD2 (5 bases). The CDR3 is 12 residues long. Trimming stripped 3 bases from V and 8 bases from J, with 11 bases between. Germline V lookup: CDR1 SQVTM, CDR2 ANQGSEA. The CDR3 DNA sequence: TGCAGCGTTGAGGATACTAGGGATGAGCAGTTCTTC. Its protein is CSVEDTRDEQFF.

The rearrangement uses TRBV5-4 and TRBJ2-1, with 8 bases that match TRBD2. CDR3 size: 16 residues. In germline, CDR1 is SGHNT, CDR2 YYREEE (reference sequence). The V and J ends lost 7 bases and 5 bases, in that order; junction bases with no gene match: 14. CDR3 coding DNA: TGTGCCAGCGTATCCGGTGATAGCGGGACGAACAATGAGCAGTTCTTC. Translated, it gives CASVSGDSGTNNEQFF.

The genes are TRBV7-9 and TRBJ2-7, with a tentative D call TRBD2 (5 bases). Germline CDR1 reads SEHNR; CDR2 reads FQNEAQ (reference sequence). This CDR3 has 14 residues. V lost 4 bases to trimming and J lost 1 base, with 11 bases between them. CDR3 nucleotide sequence: TGTGCCAGCAGCTCGCTATGGGAGTCCTACGAGCAGTACTTC. Protein product: CASSSLWESYEQYF.

This clone came up once. This chain connects TRBV6-5 to TRBJ1-2; D is possibly TRBD1 (6 bases). This CDR3 is 14 amino acids long. The germline V and J ends were trimmed by 2 bases and 2 bases, with 9 bases remaining between them. Germline V gene data show CDR1 as MNHEY and CDR2 as SVGAGI. CDR3 sequence: CASSYLDRNYGYTF. In DNA, the CDR3 is TGTGCCAGCAGTTACCTCGACAGGAACTATGGCTACACCTTC.